This is a list of T cell receptor beta chains from one sample in a study of regulatory T cells in long-lasting Graves disease. One entry per CDR3 protein results from TCRdb running MiXCR on the multiplex PCR reads. This table has approximately 470,000 distinct CDR3 sequences, around 15% appearing once. These same data were also listed under a study on T cells in Graves' hyperthyroidism and ophthalmopathy.

The sample was peripheral blood mononuclear cells (PBMCs), taken at new diagnosis, from a patient treated with antithyroid drugs. These receptors all stem from a man aged 35-49 years with Graves disease. CDR3s include the opening cysteine and the closing phenylalanine or tryptophan. Fields, in order: J gene, V gene, clone size, D gene, CDR3 protein, CDR3 DNA. The D gene is left open where the match is weak. Part of the rows lack a size; the others show once, few, many or a class for expanded clones.

J: TRBJ2-3
V: TRBV7-2
size: many
D: TRBD2
CDR3: CASSLRSGRASDTQYF
DNA: TGTGCCAGCAGCTTAAGGAGCGGGAGGGCCTCAGATACGCAGTATTTT

J: TRBJ2-1
V: TRBV14
size: many
D: TRBD2
CDR3: CASSFRVGAGVTYEQFF
DNA: TGTGCCAGCAGCTTCCGCGTCGGAGCGGGAGTCACATATGAGCAGTTCTTC

J: TRBJ1-5
V: TRBV6-1
size: -
D: -
CDR3: CASIQHGSNQPQHF
DNA: TGTGCCAGCATCCAACACGGGAGCAATCAGCCCCAGCATTTT

J: TRBJ1-1
V: TRBV28
size: many
D: -
CDR3: CASSTPGSAGTEAFF
DNA: TGTGCCAGCAGTACGCCAGGGTCCGCTGGCACTGAAGCTTTCTTT

J: TRBJ2-2
V: TRBV7-3
size: -
D: -
CDR3: CASSLTRTPTGELFF
DNA: TGTGCCAGCAGCTTAACGCGAACACCCACCGGGGAGCTGTTTTTT

J: TRBJ2-7
V: TRBV28
size: many
D: -
CDR3: CASSSGTGEQYF
DNA: TGTGCCAGCAGTTCAGGTACCGGCGAGCAGTACTTC

J: TRBJ2-1
V: TRBV18
size: few
D: TRBD2
CDR3: CASSPRLAGGFEQFF
DNA: TGTGCCAGCTCACCACGACTAGCGGGAGGCTTTGAGCAGTTCTTC

J: TRBJ2-1
V: TRBV9
size: -
D: TRBD2
CDR3: CASSVGRGRGRGTSGRKFF
DNA: TGTGCCAGCAGCGTAGGTAGGGGTAGGGGTCGTGGGACTAGCGGGAGAAAGTTCTTC

J: TRBJ1-1
V: TRBV7-9
size: many
D: -
CDR3: CASSFPGAEAFF
DNA: TGTGCCAGCAGCTTTCCGGGGGCGGAAGCTTTCTTT

J: TRBJ1-5
V: TRBV6-2/TRBV6-3
size: few
D: -
CDR3: CASSYRRFNQPQHF
DNA: TGTGCCAGCAGTTACCGGCGGTTCAATCAGCCCCAGCATTTT

J: TRBJ1-2
V: TRBV18
size: many
D: -
CDR3: CASSPRLDGYTF
DNA: TGTGCCAGCTCACCACGTCTTGACGGCTACACCTTC

J: TRBJ2-5
V: TRBV28
size: many
D: -
CDR3: CASSFQRGGETQYF
DNA: TGTGCCAGCAGTTTCCAGAGGGGGGGGGAGACCCAGTACTTC

J: TRBJ2-1
V: TRBV28
size: few
D: -
CDR3: CASRGGGAGSDEQFF
DNA: TGTGCCAGCAGGGGAGGGGGCGCGGGGAGCGATGAGCAGTTCTTC

J: TRBJ2-1
V: TRBV19
size: -
D: -
CDR3: CASSILGRPYNEQFF
DNA: TGTGCCAGTAGTATATTGGGCCGCCCCTACAATGAGCAGTTCTTC

J: TRBJ1-4
V: TRBV11-2
size: few
D: -
CDR3: CASSTREGGLDEKLFF
DNA: TGTGCCAGCAGCACCCGGGAGGGGGGCTTAGATGAAAAACTGTTTTTT

J: TRBJ2-1
V: TRBV28
size: few
D: -
CDR3: CASSPPGTAYEQFF
DNA: TGTGCCAGCAGTCCCCCCGGGACCGCTTATGAGCAGTTCTTC

J: TRBJ2-2
V: TRBV27
size: few
D: -
CDR3: CASSFNAGELFF
DNA: TGTGCCAGCAGTTTTAACGCCGGGGAGCTGTTTTTT

J: TRBJ2-7
V: TRBV28
size: few
D: TRBD1
CDR3: CASRRLTGNYEQYF
DNA: TGTGCCAGCAGGCGACTGACAGGGAACTACGAGCAGTACTTC

J: TRBJ1-6
V: TRBV28
size: many
D: -
CDR3: CASRVVTSPLHF
DNA: TGTGCCAGCAGGGTCGTTACATCACCCCTCCACTTT

J: TRBJ2-1
V: TRBV6-2/TRBV6-3
size: few
D: TRBD2
CDR3: CASSYTTSGRAYYNEQFF
DNA: TGTGCCAGCAGTTACACGACTAGCGGGAGGGCCTACTACAATGAGCAGTTCTTC

J: TRBJ2-7
V: TRBV28
size: many
D: -
CDR3: CASSRPGTSTYEQYF
DNA: TGTGCCAGCAGTCGGCCCGGGACTTCGACCTACGAGCAGTACTTC

J: TRBJ2-7
V: TRBV3-1
size: -
D: -
CDR3: CASSQEDRSPYEQYF
DNA: TGTGCCAGCAGCCAAGAGGATAGATCGCCGTACGAGCAGTACTTC

J: TRBJ2-7
V: TRBV29-1
size: -
D: TRBD2
CDR3: CSVLGTSAYEQYF
DNA: TGCAGCGTTTTAGGGACTAGCGCCTACGAGCAGTACTTC

J: TRBJ2-7
V: TRBV2
size: many
D: -
CDR3: CASSGPGTGSYEQYF
DNA: TGTGCCAGCAGTGGACCCGGGACCGGCTCCTACGAGCAGTACTTC

J: TRBJ2-7
V: TRBV10-2
size: few
D: TRBD2
CDR3: CASSAGGGIEQYF
DNA: TGCGCCAGCAGTGCGGGGGGAGGTATAGAGCAGTACTTC

J: TRBJ2-2
V: TRBV10-3
size: few
D: -
CDR3: CAISGQNTGELFF
DNA: TGTGCCATCAGTGGACAGAACACCGGGGAGCTGTTTTTT

J: TRBJ2-5
V: TRBV2
size: many
D: TRBD2
CDR3: CASRKLAGETQYF
DNA: TGTGCCAGCAGGAAATTAGCGGGAGAGACCCAGTACTTC

J: TRBJ1-1
V: TRBV29-1
size: few
D: TRBD1
CDR3: CSVVRGQGTEAFF
DNA: TGCAGCGTTGTCAGGGGGCAGGGCACTGAAGCTTTCTTT

J: TRBJ2-1
V: TRBV24-1
size: -
D: -
CDR3: CATSDLKTSDEQFF
DNA: TGTGCCACCAGTGATTTGAAGACATCAGATGAGCAGTTCTTC

J: TRBJ1-3
V: TRBV27
size: -
D: TRBD1
CDR3: CASSSLTGETGNTIYF
DNA: TGTGCCAGCAGTTCCCTGACAGGGGAAACTGGAAACACCATATATTTT

J: TRBJ2-7
V: TRBV7-9
size: many
D: TRBD2
CDR3: CASSPGTSLPFSYEQYF
DNA: TGTGCCAGCAGCCCCGGGACTAGCTTACCGTTTTCCTACGAGCAGTACTTC